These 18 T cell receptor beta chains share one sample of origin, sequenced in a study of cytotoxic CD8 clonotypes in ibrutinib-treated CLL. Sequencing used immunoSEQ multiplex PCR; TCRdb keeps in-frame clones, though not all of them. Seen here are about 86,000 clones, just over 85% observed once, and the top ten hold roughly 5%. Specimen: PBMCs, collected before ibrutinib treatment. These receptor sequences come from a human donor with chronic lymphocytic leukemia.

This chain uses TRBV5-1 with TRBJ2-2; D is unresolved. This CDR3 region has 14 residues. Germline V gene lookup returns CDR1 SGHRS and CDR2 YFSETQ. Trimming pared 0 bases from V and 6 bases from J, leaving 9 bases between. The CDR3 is CASSLGPTPGELFF. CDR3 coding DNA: TGCGCCAGCAGCTTGGGACCCACCCCCGGGGAGCTGTTTTTT.

CDR3 nucleotides: TGTGCCAGCAGCCAAGCCGGGACGGGGGATGAAAAACTGTTTTTT. Its protein product is CASSQAGTGDEKLFF. V is TRBV4-2 and J is TRBJ1-4, with D perhaps matching TRBD1 (5 bases). Germline CDR1 is LGHNA and CDR2 is YNFKEQ. Trimming cost V 1 base and J 6 bases, with 12 bases left between them. CDR3 length equals 15 residues.

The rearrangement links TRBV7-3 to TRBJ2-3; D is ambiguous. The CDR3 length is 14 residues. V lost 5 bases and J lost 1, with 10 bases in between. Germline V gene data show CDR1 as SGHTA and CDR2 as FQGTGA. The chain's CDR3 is CASSPGQGTDTQYF. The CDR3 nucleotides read TGTGCCAGCAGCCCCGGTCAGGGCACAGATACGCAGTATTTT.

The CDR3 sequence is CASSDGGAFGTEAFF. The CDR3 region has the DNA TGTGCCAGCAGTGACGGGGGGGCCTTCGGCACTGAAGCTTTCTTT. The chain carries TRBV28 and TRBJ1-1, with D possibly being TRBD1 (6 bases). V gave up 5 bases and J gave up 4 bases, with 17 bases separating them. The CDR3 length is 15 residues. CDR1 MDHEN and CDR2 SYDVKM come from the germline V gene.

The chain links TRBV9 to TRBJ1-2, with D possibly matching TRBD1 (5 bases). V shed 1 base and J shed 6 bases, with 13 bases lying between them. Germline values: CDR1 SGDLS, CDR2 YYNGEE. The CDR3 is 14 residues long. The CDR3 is CASSVTRDRDGYTF. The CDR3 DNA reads TGTGCCAGCAGCGTAACCAGGGACCGTGATGGCTACACCTTC. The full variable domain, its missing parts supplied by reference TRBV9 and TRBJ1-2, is DSGVTQTPKHLITATGQRVTLRCSPRSGDLSVYWYQQSLDQGLQFLIQYYNGEERAKGNILERFSAQQFPDLHSELNLSSLELGDSALYFCASSVTRDRDGYTFGSGTRLTVV.

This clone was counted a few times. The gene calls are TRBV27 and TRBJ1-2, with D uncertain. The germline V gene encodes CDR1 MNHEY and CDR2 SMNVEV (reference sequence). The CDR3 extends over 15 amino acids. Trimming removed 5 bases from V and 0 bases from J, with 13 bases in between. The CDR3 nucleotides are TGTGCCAGCAGTCCGCGGGCGTCAGCTAACTATGGCTACACCTTC. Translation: CASSPRASANYGYTF.

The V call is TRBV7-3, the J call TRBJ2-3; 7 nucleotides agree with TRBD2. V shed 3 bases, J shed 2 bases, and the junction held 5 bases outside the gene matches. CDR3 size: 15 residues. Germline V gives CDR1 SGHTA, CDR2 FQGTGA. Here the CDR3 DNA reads TGTGCCAGCAGCTTGAGGGAGGGCTTCACAGATACGCAGTATTTT. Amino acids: CASSLREGFTDTQYF.

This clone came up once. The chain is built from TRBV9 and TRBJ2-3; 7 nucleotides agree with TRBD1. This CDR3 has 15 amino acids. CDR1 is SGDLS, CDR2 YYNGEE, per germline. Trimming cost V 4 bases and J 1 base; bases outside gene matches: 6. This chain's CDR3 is CASSPSGQGTDTQYF. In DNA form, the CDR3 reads TGTGCCAGCAGCCCTTCCGGACAGGGCACAGATACGCAGTATTTT.

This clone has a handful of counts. The CDR3 spells CASSRGQGITDTQYF. CDR3 DNA: TGCGCCAGCAGCAGGGGACAGGGTATAACAGATACGCAGTATTTT. V and J are TRBV5-1 and TRBJ2-3, with 9 positions matching TRBD1. The junction had 6 bases not matched to a gene; V was cut back by 4 bases and J by 3 bases. The CDR3 extends over 15 amino acids. Germline loops: CDR1 SGHRS, CDR2 YFSETQ.

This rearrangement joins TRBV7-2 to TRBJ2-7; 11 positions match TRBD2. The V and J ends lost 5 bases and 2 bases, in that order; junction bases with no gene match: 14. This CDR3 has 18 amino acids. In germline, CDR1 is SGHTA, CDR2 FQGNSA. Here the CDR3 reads CASSHQGLAEGKPYEQYF. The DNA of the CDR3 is TGTGCCAGCAGCCACCAGGGACTAGCGGAGGGCAAACCCTACGAGCAGTACTTC.

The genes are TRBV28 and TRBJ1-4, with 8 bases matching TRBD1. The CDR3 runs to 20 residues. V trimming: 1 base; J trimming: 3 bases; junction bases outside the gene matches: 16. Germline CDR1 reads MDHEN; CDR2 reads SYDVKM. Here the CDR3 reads CASSLSRQGSSFVANEKLFF. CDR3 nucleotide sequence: TGTGCCAGCAGTTTATCCCGACAGGGGAGTAGTTTCGTCGCTAATGAAAAACTGTTTTTT. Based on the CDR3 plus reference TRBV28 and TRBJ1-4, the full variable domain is DVKVTQSSRYLVKRTGEKVFLECVQDMDHENMFWYRQDPGLGLRLIYFSYDVKMKEKGDIPEGYSVSREKKERFSLILESASTNQTSMYLCASSLSRQGSSFVANEKLFFGSGTQLSVL.

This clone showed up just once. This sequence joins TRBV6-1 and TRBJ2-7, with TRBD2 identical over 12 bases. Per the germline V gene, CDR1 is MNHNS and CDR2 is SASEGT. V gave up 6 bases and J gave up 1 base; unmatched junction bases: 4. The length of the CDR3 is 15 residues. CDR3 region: CASRILAGGSYEQYF. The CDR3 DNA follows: TGTGCCAGCAGGATACTAGCGGGAGGTTCCTACGAGCAGTACTTC.

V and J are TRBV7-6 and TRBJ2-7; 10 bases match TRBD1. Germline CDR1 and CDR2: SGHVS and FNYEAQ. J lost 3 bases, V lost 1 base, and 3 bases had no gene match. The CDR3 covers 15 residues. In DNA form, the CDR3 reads TGTGCCAGCAGCTTAGATGGGACAGGGGACTACGAGCAGTACTTC. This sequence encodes CASSLDGTGDYEQYF.

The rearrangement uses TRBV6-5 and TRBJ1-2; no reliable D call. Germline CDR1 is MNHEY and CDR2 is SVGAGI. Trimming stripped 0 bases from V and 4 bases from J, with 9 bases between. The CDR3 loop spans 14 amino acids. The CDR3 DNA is TGTGCCAGCAGTTACTCCAGCCGCCCCTATGGCTACACCTTC. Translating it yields CASSYSSRPYGYTF.

The CDR3 sequence is CASSIAGGGYNEQFF. DNA of the CDR3: TGTGCCAGTAGTATAGCAGGGGGAGGATACAATGAGCAGTTCTTC. The V gene is TRBV19, the J gene TRBJ2-1, with a weak D call TRBD1 (7 bases). Germline lookup yields CDR1 LNHDA and CDR2 SQIVND (reference sequence). The CDR3 has 15 residues. V dropped 1 base and J dropped 4 bases, with 11 bases sitting between them.

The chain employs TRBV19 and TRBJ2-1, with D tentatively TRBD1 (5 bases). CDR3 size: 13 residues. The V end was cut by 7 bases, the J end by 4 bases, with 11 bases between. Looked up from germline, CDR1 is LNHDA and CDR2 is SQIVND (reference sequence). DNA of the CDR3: TGTGCCAGTACCACAGCAGGGTACAATGAGCAGTTCTTC. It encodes CASTTAGYNEQFF.

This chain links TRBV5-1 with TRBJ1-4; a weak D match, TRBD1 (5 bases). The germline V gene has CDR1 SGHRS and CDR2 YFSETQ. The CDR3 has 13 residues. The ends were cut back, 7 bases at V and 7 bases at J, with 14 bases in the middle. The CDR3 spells CASQRDSGEKLFF. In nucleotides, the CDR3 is TGCGCCAGCCAGAGGGACTCGGGTGAAAAACTGTTTTTT.

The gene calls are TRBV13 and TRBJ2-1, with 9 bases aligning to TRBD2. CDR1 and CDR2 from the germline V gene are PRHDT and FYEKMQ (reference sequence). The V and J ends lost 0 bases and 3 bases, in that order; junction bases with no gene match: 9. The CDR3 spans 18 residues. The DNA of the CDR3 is TGTGCCAGCAGCTTAGGCCTGGCGGGAGGGCCTAACTACAATGAGCAGTTCTTC. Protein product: CASSLGLAGGPNYNEQFF.